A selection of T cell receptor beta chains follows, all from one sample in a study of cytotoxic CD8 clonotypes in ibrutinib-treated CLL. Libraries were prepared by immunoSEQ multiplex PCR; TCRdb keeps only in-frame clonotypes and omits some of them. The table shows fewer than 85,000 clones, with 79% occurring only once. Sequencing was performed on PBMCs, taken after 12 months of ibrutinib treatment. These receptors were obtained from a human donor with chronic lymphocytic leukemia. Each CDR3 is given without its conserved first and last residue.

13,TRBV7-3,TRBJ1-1,ASSPRTGRNTEAF
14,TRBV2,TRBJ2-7,ASSPPRTSGDMEQY
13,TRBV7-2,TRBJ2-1,ASSLGQGSYNEQF
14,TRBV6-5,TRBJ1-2,ASSYSSGGGGYGYT
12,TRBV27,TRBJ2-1,ASGVAGDYNEQF
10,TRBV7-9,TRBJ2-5,ATWGGAKTQY
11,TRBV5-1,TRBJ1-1,ASSLSEYTEAF
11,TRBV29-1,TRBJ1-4,SVRGLFNEKLF
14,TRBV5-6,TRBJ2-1,ASSPQGSRSYNEQF
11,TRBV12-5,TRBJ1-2,ASSRTGEDGYT
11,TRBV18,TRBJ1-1,ASSPVPGGQAF
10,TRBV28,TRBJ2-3,ATKGATDTQY